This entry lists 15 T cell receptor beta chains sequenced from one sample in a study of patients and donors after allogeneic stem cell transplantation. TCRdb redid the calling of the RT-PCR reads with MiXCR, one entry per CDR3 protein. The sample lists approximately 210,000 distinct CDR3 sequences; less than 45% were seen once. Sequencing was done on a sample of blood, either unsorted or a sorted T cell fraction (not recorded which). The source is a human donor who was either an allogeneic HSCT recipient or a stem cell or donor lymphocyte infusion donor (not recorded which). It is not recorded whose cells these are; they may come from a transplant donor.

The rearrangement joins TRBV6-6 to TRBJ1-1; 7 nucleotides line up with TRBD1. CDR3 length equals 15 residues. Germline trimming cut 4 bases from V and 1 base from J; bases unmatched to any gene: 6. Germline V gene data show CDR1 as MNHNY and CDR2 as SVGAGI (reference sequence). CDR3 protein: CASSFMTGSNTEAFF. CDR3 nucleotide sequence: TGTGCCAGCAGTTTCATGACAGGGTCGAACACTGAAGCTTTCTTT.

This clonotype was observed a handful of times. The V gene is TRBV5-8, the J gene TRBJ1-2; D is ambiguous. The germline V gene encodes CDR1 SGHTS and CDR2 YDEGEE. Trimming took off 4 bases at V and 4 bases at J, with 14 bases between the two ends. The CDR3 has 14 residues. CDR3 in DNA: TGTGCCAGCAGCGCGTATACTATCGCCTATGGCTACACCTTC. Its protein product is CASSAYTIAYGYTF.

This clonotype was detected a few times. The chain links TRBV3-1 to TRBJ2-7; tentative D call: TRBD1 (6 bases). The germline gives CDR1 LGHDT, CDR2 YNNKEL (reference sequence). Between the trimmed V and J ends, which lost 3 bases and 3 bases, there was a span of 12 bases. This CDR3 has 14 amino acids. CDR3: CASSQDRLYYEQYF. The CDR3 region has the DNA TGTGCCAGCAGCCAGGACAGACTTTACTACGAGCAGTACTTC.

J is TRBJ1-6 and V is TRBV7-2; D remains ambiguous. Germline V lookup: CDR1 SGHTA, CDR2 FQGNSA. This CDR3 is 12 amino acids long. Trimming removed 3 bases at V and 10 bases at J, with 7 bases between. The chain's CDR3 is CASSFTRSPLHF. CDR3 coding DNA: TGTGCCAGCAGCTTTACACGATCACCCCTCCACTTT. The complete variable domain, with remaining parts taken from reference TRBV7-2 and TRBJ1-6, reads GAGVSQSPSNKVTEKGKDVELRCDPISGHTALYWYRQSLGQGLEFLIYFQGNSAPDKSGLPSDRFSAERTGGSVSTLTIQRTQQEDSAVYLCASSFTRSPLHFGNGTRLTVT.

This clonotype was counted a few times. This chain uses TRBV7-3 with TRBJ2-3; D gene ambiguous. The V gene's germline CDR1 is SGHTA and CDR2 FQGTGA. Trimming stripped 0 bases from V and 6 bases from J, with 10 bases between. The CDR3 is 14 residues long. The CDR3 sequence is CASSLTPHSDTQYF. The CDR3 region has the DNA TGTGCCAGCAGCTTAACGCCGCACTCGGATACGCAGTATTTT.

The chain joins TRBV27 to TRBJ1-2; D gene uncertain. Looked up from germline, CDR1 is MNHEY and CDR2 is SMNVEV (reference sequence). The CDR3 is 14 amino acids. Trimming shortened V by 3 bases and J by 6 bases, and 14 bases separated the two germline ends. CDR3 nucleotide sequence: TGTGCCAGCAGTTTTGCATCGCTAAGCAATGGCTACACCTTC. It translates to CASSFASLSNGYTF.

For the CDR3, the DNA is TGTGCCACCGAGTCAGTAAGCACAGATACGCAGTATTTT. This encodes CATESVSTDTQYF. This rearrangement joins TRBV15 to TRBJ2-3; D remains unclear. The V end was cut by 8 bases, the J end by 0 bases, with 9 bases between. Germline CDR1 and CDR2: LNHNV and YYDKDF (reference sequence). The CDR3 is made up of 13 amino acids.

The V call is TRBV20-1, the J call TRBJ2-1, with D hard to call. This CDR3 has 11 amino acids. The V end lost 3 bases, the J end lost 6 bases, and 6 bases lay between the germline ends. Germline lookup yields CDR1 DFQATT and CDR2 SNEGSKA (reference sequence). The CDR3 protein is CSASLPNEQFF. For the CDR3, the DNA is TGCAGTGCTAGTCTTCCCAATGAGCAGTTCTTC.

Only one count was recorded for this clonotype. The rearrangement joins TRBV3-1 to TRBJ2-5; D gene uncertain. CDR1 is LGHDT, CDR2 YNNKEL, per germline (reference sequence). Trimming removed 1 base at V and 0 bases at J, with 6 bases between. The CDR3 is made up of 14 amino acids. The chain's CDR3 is CASSQAKYQETQYF. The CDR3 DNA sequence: TGTGCCAGCAGCCAAGCCAAGTACCAAGAGACCCAGTACTTC.

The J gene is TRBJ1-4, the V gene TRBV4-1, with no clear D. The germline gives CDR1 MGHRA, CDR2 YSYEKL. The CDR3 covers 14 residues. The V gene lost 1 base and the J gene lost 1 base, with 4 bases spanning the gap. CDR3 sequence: CASSQVGTNEKLFF. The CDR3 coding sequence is TGCGCCAGCAGCCAAGTCGGAACTAATGAAAAACTGTTTTTT.

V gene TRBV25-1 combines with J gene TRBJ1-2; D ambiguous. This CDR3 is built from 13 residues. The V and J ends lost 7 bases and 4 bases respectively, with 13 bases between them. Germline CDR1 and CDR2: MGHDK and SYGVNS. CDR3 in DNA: TGTGCCAGCAAAGGTCCCCCCGGCTATGGCTACACCTTC. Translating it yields CASKGPPGYGYTF.

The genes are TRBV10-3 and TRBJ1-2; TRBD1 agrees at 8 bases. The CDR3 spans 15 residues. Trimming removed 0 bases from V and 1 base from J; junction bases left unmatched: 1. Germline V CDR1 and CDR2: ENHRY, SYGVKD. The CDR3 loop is CAISESTGVNYGYTF. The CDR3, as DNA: TGTGCCATCAGTGAGTCGACAGGGGTTAACTATGGCTACACCTTC.

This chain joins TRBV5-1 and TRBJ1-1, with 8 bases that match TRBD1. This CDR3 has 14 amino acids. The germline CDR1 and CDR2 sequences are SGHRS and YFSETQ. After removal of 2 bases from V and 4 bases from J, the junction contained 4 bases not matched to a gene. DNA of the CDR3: TGCGCCAGCAGCTTACAGGGGGATGGCACTGAAGCTTTCTTT. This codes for CASSLQGDGTEAFF. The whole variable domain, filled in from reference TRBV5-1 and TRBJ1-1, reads KAGVTQTPRYLIKTRGQQVTLSCSPISGHRSVSWYQQTPGQGLQFLFEYFSETQRNKGNFPGRFSGRQFSNSRSEMNVSTLELGDSALYLCASSLQGDGTEAFFGQGTRLTVV.

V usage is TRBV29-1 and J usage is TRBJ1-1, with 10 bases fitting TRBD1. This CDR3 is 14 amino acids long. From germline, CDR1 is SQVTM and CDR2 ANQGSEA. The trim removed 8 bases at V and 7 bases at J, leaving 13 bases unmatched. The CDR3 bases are TGCAGCATTTCTGATTCGGGACAGGGGTATGAAGCTTTCTTT. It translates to CSISDSGQGYEAFF.

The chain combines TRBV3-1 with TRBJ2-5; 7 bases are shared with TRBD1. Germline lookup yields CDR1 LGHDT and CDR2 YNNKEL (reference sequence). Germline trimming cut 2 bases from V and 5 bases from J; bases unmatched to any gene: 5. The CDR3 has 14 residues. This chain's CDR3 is CASSQTRGRETQYF. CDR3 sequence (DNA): TGTGCCAGCAGCCAAACTAGGGGGCGGGAGACCCAGTACTTC.